This is a list of T cell receptor beta chains from one sample in a study of post-analysis software for immune sequencing data. TCRdb re-called the PCR reads with MiXCR, one entry per CDR3 protein. The sample carries approximately 630,000 distinct CDR3 sequences, over 45% recorded once. Source material: blood. These receptors all come from a girl aged 2-10 years with multiple sclerosis. Each CDR3 is given with its conserved first and last residue. D genes are given only for firm matches. A clone size is listed for some rows: how often the clone was seen (once, few, many), or a class if it is expanded.

NA	TRBJ2-3	TRBV12-3/TRBV12-4	NA	TGTGCCAGCAGCCCTGGGGTGAGCACAGATACGCAGTATTTT	CASSPGVSTDTQYF
TRBD2	TRBJ2-3	TRBV29-1	NA	TGCAGCGTGAGGACTAGTGGTTATACGCAGTATTTT	CSVRTSGYTQYF
NA	TRBJ1-1	TRBV20-1	NA	TGCAGTGCCCCAAAAACAGGAATGAACACTGAAGCTTTCTTT	CSAPKTGMNTEAFF
NA	TRBJ2-3	TRBV5-8	few	TGTGCCAGCAGCCCCTACGATACGCAGTATTTT	CASSPYDTQYF
TRBD2	TRBJ2-3	TRBV6-5	NA	TGTGCCAGCAGCCGACTAGCGGGAGCCGGCACAGATACGCAGTATTTT	CASSRLAGAGTDTQYF
NA	TRBJ2-1	TRBV3-1	NA	TGTGCCAGCAGCCAAGAATCGCTCGCCAGAAGCAATGAGCAGTTCTTC	CASSQESLARSNEQFF
TRBD1	TRBJ2-5	TRBV7-9	few	TGTGCCAGCAGCCCCGGGACAGGGTTAGAGACCCAGTACTTC	CASSPGTGLETQYF
TRBD1	TRBJ2-5	TRBV7-7	NA	TGTGCCAGCAGCTTAGACAGGGGAACAGAGACCCAGTACTTC	CASSLDRGTETQYF
NA	TRBJ1-2	TRBV2	once	TGTGCCAGCCGCCCTTTATCCGGGACAACGGTTGGCTACACCTTC	CASRPLSGTTVGYTF
TRBD2	TRBJ2-1	TRBV20-1	NA	TGCAGTGCTAGTCTAGCGGCCTCCTACAATGAGCAGTTCTTC	CSASLAASYNEQFF
NA	TRBJ2-6	TRBV5-1	NA	TGCGCCAGCAGCTTTACGCATCCCGGACAGTTATCGACTAGGGCCAACGTCCTGACTTTC	CASSFTHPGQLSTRANVLTF
NA	TRBJ2-5	TRBV19	NA	TGTGCCAGTAGTATCCTCGCGGGGCAGCCCCAGGAGACCCAGTACTTC	CASSILAGQPQETQYF
NA	TRBJ2-3	TRBV5-1	NA	TGCGCCAGCAGCTTGAGCCAGGCGGCAGATACGCAGTATTTT	CASSLSQAADTQYF
NA	TRBJ1-2	TRBV3-1	NA	TGTGCCAGCAGCCAAGATGCCGCCTATGGCTACACCTTC	CASSQDAAYGYTF
NA	TRBJ2-1	TRBV2	few	TGTGCCAGCAGTTCCCAAGCGGGCCTCTCCTACAATGAGCAGTTCTTC	CASSSQAGLSYNEQFF
NA	TRBJ2-6	TRBV5-1	NA	TGCGCCAGCAGCATCGACTCCTCTGGGGCCAACGTCCTGACTTTC	CASSIDSSGANVLTF
NA	TRBJ1-6	TRBV28	NA	TGTGCCAGCAGTTTCCTGGGACATAATTCACCCCTCCACTTT	CASSFLGHNSPLHF
NA	TRBJ2-3	TRBV20-1	NA	TGCAGTGCTAGAATTACTAGCACAGATACGCAGTATTTT	CSARITSTDTQYF
NA	TRBJ2-4	TRBV5-5	NA	TGTGCCAGCAGCGCCCAGGGGGAGGGGGCCAAAAACATTCAGTACTTC	CASSAQGEGAKNIQYF
TRBD1	TRBJ1-5	TRBV7-2	NA	TGTGCCAGCAGCCTTACCAGACAGGGGGCATCTCAGCCCCAGCATTTT	CASSLTRQGASQPQHF
NA	TRBJ1-6	TRBV27	NA	TGTGCCAGCAGTTCCCCAACTAAGTCCTATAATTCACCCCTCCACTTT	CASSSPTKSYNSPLHF
NA	TRBJ2-3	TRBV5-1	NA	TGCGCCAGCAGCTTGCAGCTGAGCACAGATACGCAGTATTTT	CASSLQLSTDTQYF
NA	TRBJ2-3	TRBV24-1	NA	TGTGCCACCAGTGATCCCAGAAGCACAGATACGCAGTATTTT	CATSDPRSTDTQYF
NA	TRBJ1-5	TRBV4-1	few	TGCGCCAGCAGCCAAGGCAGGGGTGTTGGGCCCCAGCATTTT	CASSQGRGVGPQHF
TRBD2	TRBJ2-1	TRBV10-3	NA	TGTGCCATCAGTGGAACGGCTAGCGGGGGGGCCGGTGAGCAGTTCTTC	CAISGTASGGAGEQFF
TRBD1	TRBJ1-1	TRBV7-9	NA	TGTGCCAGCAGCTCGATATTGACAGGGCTGAACACTGAAGCTTTCTTT	CASSSILTGLNTEAFF
NA	TRBJ2-1	TRBV5-1	NA	TGCGCCAGCAGAACAGGCCACAATGAGCAGTTCTTC	CASRTGHNEQFF
NA	TRBJ2-7	TRBV5-1	few	TGCGCCAGCAGCTTGGGGCGCAGCGGCGAGCAGTACTTC	CASSLGRSGEQYF
TRBD1	TRBJ2-1	TRBV2	NA	TGTGCCAGCACACCAGAGACAGGGGGCTCCTACAATGAGCAGTTCTTC	CASTPETGGSYNEQFF
TRBD2	TRBJ2-1	TRBV11-2	NA	TGTGCCAGCAGCTCTCTAGAAGCGGGAGGGGCCGGTGAGCAGTTCTTC	CASSSLEAGGAGEQFF
NA	TRBJ1-5	TRBV27	NA	TGTGCCAGCAGTCCCCGGGGACATAGCAATCAGCCCCAGCATTTT	CASSPRGHSNQPQHF
TRBD2	TRBJ2-1	TRBV20-1	NA	TGCAGTGCTAGAGAGCCCCTGAATCTAGCGGCATCCTACAATGAGCAGTTCTTC	CSAREPLNLAASYNEQFF
NA	TRBJ2-1	TRBV10-3	NA	TGTGCCATCAGTGAGCAGAAAAACTACAATGAGCAGTTCTTC	CAISEQKNYNEQFF
NA	TRBJ1-2	TRBV12-3/TRBV12-4	NA	TGTGCCAGCAGTTCAGGTGGGCCAGGAGACTACACCTTC	CASSSGGPGDYTF
NA	TRBJ2-6	TRBV10-3	NA	TGTGCCATCACTCCGGCCTCTGGGGCCAACGTCCTGACTTTC	CAITPASGANVLTF
TRBD1	TRBJ1-5	TRBV5-1	NA	TGCGCCAGCAGCCCCGGACAGGGGTTTCAGCCCCAGCATTTT	CASSPGQGFQPQHF
NA	TRBJ1-2	TRBV5-1	NA	TGCGCCAGCAGCTTCGAGAGTGGCTACACCTTC	CASSFESGYTF